These 28 T cell receptor beta chains originate from one sample sequenced in a study of identical twins. Via MiXCR, TCRdb re-called the 5' RACE reads, giving one row per CDR3 protein. In the table there are 550,000 to 700,000 distinct CDR3 sequences, 20% to 25% of which are singletons. These sequences were also reported in another study, on T cells expressing NK-cell markers.

The specimen was PBMCs. The receptors come from a woman younger than 35 in good health.

This clonotype showed up just a few times. DNA of the CDR3: TGCGCCAGCAGCCAAGATAGTCCCATAGGTGGCAAAAACATTCAGTACTTC. Translating gives CASSQDSPIGGKNIQYF. The chain uses TRBV4-3 and TRBJ2-4; D remains unclear. The germline CDR1 and CDR2 sequences are LGHNA and YSLEER. V was clipped by 0 bases and J by 3 bases, with 15 bases between them. The CDR3 spans 17 residues.

This sequence joins TRBV20-1 and TRBJ1-3; no clear D. Germline loops: CDR1 DFQATT, CDR2 SNEGSKA (reference sequence). The CDR3 extends over 14 amino acids. Trimming removed 1 base at V and 6 bases at J, with 13 bases between. Written as DNA, the CDR3 is TGCAGTGCTAGAGGCCCCTACCGTCTAAACACCATATATTTT. Protein product: CSARGPYRLNTIYF.

The chain couples TRBV12-3 or TRBV12-4 to TRBJ1-1; a weak D match, TRBD1 (6 bases). CDR3 length equals 11 residues. The V and J ends lost 4 bases and 10 bases respectively, with 10 bases between them. The CDR3 DNA sequence: TGTGCCAGCAGTTCGACAGGTTCAGCTTTCTTT. Encoded protein: CASSSTGSAFF.

J is TRBJ2-7 and V is TRBV3-1; D may correspond to TRBD1 or TRBD2 (5 bases each). The germline V gene has CDR1 LGHDT and CDR2 YNNKEL (reference sequence). The CDR3 sequence is 13 residues long. V dropped 6 bases and J dropped 7 bases, with 16 bases sitting between them. The CDR3 DNA sequence: TGTGCCAGCAGTCCGGGACCCCGGCAAGAGCAGTACTTC. Encoded protein: CASSPGPRQEQYF.

This clonotype was counted a few times. The chain employs TRBV9 and TRBJ1-5; a weak D match, TRBD1 (5 bases). V dropped 3 bases and J dropped 7 bases, with 14 bases sitting between them. Germline lookup yields CDR1 SGDLS and CDR2 YYNGEE. The CDR3 totals 14 residues. CDR3 protein: CASSGGVSGQPQHF. CDR3 nucleotides: TGTGCCAGCAGCGGAGGGGTCTCGGGCCAGCCCCAGCATTTT.

This clonotype showed up just a few times. V gene TRBV20-1 combines with J gene TRBJ2-7; TRBD1 agrees at 10 bases. The CDR3 covers 18 residues. J was trimmed by 4 bases and V by 6 bases; bases with no gene match: 21. CDR1 is DFQATT, CDR2 SNEGSKA, per germline (reference sequence). The CDR3 region has the DNA TGCAGTGCACAACGAACCGGGACAGGGGCGCTAGTTGGTTACGAGCAGTACTTC. The encoded protein is CSAQRTGTGALVGYEQYF.

V is TRBV12-3 or TRBV12-4 and J is TRBJ2-5, with 8 bases aligning to TRBD2. Trimming cost V 8 bases and J 5 bases; bases outside gene matches: 10. This CDR3 region has 14 residues. The CDR3, as DNA: TGTGCCAGCGTAACTAGCGGAGGAGGGGAGACCCAGTACTTC. Translated, it gives CASVTSGGGETQYF.

This clonotype occurred many times. The chain carries TRBV5-1 and TRBJ2-3; no clear D. CDR1 is SGHRS and CDR2 is YFSETQ in the germline V gene. The CDR3 extends over 16 amino acids. V dropped 1 base and J dropped 0 bases, with 12 bases sitting between them. CDR3 in DNA: TGCGCCAGCAGCTTGTTTAGGCTGCAAAGCACAGATACGCAGTATTTT. Amino acid sequence: CASSLFRLQSTDTQYF. The entire variable domain, with the rest obtained from reference TRBV5-1 and TRBJ2-3, is as follows: KAGVTQTPRYLIKTRGQQVTLSCSPISGHRSVSWYQQTPGQGLQFLFEYFSETQRNKGNFPGRFSGRQFSNSRSEMNVSTLELGDSALYLCASSLFRLQSTDTQYFGPGTRLTVL.

This chain uses TRBV14 with TRBJ1-1; D is ambiguous. The CDR3 extends over 15 amino acids. CDR1 SGHDN and CDR2 FVKESK come from the germline V gene. Trimming stripped 5 bases from V and 1 base from J, with 14 bases between. The CDR3 loop is CASSAQGFRNTEAFF. The CDR3 DNA reads TGTGCCAGCAGCGCCCAAGGTTTTAGGAACACTGAAGCTTTCTTT.

This clonotype has ten or more counts. The genes are TRBV12-3 or TRBV12-4 and TRBJ2-1; TRBD2 agrees at 7 bases. V lost 3 bases and J lost 2; bases outside the gene matches: 4. The CDR3 contains 15 residues. The CDR3, as DNA: TGTGCCAGCAGTTTTGGGGGGAGGGCCTACAATGAGCAGTTCTTC. It encodes CASSFGGRAYNEQFF.

The CDR3 bases are TGTGCCAGCAGAGATGGACAGGGTAGAAACACTGAAGCTTTCTTT. This translates into CASRDGQGRNTEAFF. The chain recombines TRBV6-1 with TRBJ1-1, with TRBD1 matching over 8 bases. This CDR3 has 15 residues. CDR1 and CDR2 (germline): MNHNS, SASEGT. The trim removed 6 bases at V and 2 bases at J, leaving 8 bases unmatched.

The CDR3 DNA sequence: TGTGCCAGCAGTTACCCCGGGACCGCTCTTTATGGCTACACCTTC. Its protein product is CASSYPGTALYGYTF. This chain links TRBV6-5 with TRBJ1-2; D perhaps matches TRBD1 (5 bases). Trimming took 2 bases from V and 5 from J, leaving 15 bases between them. The CDR3 totals 15 residues. Germline CDR1 reads MNHEY; CDR2 reads SVGAGI.

The chain recombines TRBV7-8 with TRBJ1-6, with 7 bases matching TRBD1. Germline assignment: CDR1 SGHVS and CDR2 FQNEAQ. V gave up 5 bases and J gave up 9 bases; unmatched junction bases: 10. There are 15 residues in the CDR3. Here the CDR3 reads CASSRYRGRGSPLHF. The CDR3 DNA follows: TGTGCCAGCAGCCGATACAGGGGTCGGGGTTCACCCCTCCACTTT.

This clonotype was recorded a few times. CDR3 sequence (DNA): TGCGCCAGCAGCCTGGACGCAAGCAATCAGCCCCAGCATTTT. It yields the protein CASSLDASNQPQHF. The gene calls are TRBV5-1 and TRBJ1-5; D gene uncertain. This CDR3 contains 14 residues. From germline, CDR1 is SGHRS and CDR2 YFSETQ. Deletions cut 4 bases from V and 1 base from J, with 9 bases between.

The table lists this clonotype with many counts. The chain is built from TRBV6-1 and TRBJ2-7; TRBD2 is a possible D gene (5 bases). The CDR3 contains 13 residues. Germline assignment: CDR1 MNHNS and CDR2 SASEGT. V was pared by 8 bases and J by 0 bases, with 11 bases between. CDR3 bases: TGTGCCAGCGCCCCGGGGAGCTCCTACGAGCAGTACTTC. Its protein is CASAPGSSYEQYF.

In this sample, this clonotype turned up a few times. The chain has TRBV7-9 and TRBJ2-5, with 7 bases matching TRBD1. The germline gives CDR1 SEHNR, CDR2 FQNEAQ (reference sequence). The CDR3 has 12 amino acids. With 5 bases clipped from V and 7 bases from J, the junction kept 4 bases outside the gene matches. CDR3 DNA: TGTGCCAGCAGCGAGAACAGGGGGACCCAGTACTTC. Protein: CASSENRGTQYF.

A few counts support this clonotype. This chain connects TRBV20-1 to TRBJ1-2; D unclear. Per germline, CDR1 DFQATT and CDR2 SNEGSKA (reference sequence). This CDR3 is built from 12 residues. V shed 3 bases and J shed 7 bases, with 12 bases lying between them. DNA of the CDR3: TGCAGTGCTAGGTGGCAGGAAGGTGGCTACACCTTC. It is translated as CSARWQEGGYTF.

Only one count was recorded for this clonotype. The chain combines TRBV5-1 with TRBJ2-4; 11 bases match TRBD2. The germline V gene has CDR1 SGHRS and CDR2 YFSETQ. CDR3 length: 16 residues. The junction had 8 bases not matched to a gene; V was cut back by 1 base and J by 8 bases. The CDR3 DNA reads as TGCGCCAGCAGCTTGACTACTAGCGGGGGAGGGGACATTCAGTACTTC. Its protein is CASSLTTSGGGDIQYF.

This chain links TRBV5-1 with TRBJ2-1; D is possibly TRBD2 (5 bases). The CDR3 contains 14 residues. V lost 5 bases, J lost 4 bases, and 13 bases lay in between. The germline CDR1 and CDR2 sequences are SGHRS and YFSETQ. CDR3 nucleotides: TGCGCCAGCAGTTTGACGACTACTTACAATGAGCAGTTCTTC. Translating it yields CASSLTTTYNEQFF. Full variable domain (rest looked up from reference TRBV5-1 and TRBJ2-1): KAGVTQTPRYLIKTRGQQVTLSCSPISGHRSVSWYQQTPGQGLQFLFEYFSETQRNKGNFPGRFSGRQFSNSRSEMNVSTLELGDSALYLCASSLTTTYNEQFFGPGTRLTVL.

About this clonotype: A read error is possible here, since a much larger clone lies one base away. The J gene is TRBJ2-7, the V gene TRBV7-2; tentative D call: TRBD2 (7 bases). Germline CDR1 and CDR2: SGHTA and FQGNSA. V gave up 1 base and J gave up 3 bases, with 10 bases separating them. The CDR3 has 14 amino acids. The CDR3 protein is CASSLGGGHYEQYF. The CDR3 nucleotides read TGTGCCAGCAGCTTAGGGGGGGGGCACTACGAGCAGTACTTC.

J is TRBJ2-2 and V is TRBV20-1, with a tentative D call TRBD2 (5 bases). The V end lost 3 bases, the J end lost 1 base, and 12 bases lay between the germline ends. Germline assignment: CDR1 DFQATT and CDR2 SNEGSKA (reference sequence). CDR3 length: 15 residues. CDR3 coding DNA: TGCAGTGCTAGTAGAATCGGGGTGAACACCGGGGAGCTGTTTTTT. Translated: CSASRIGVNTGELFF.

This clonotype was detected only a few times. The chain couples TRBV12-3 or TRBV12-4 to TRBJ2-1; TRBD2 aligns across 16 bases. The junction had 6 bases not matched to a gene; V was cut back by 4 bases and J by 9 bases. CDR3 length equals 16 residues. CDR3 protein: CASSWGLAGGPGEQFF. In DNA, the CDR3 is TGTGCCAGCAGTTGGGGACTAGCGGGGGGGCCGGGTGAGCAGTTCTTC.

The chain couples TRBV3-1 to TRBJ2-6; D gene ambiguous. V shed 3 bases and J shed 3 bases, with 3 bases lying between them. The CDR3 runs to 13 residues. Per the germline V gene, CDR1 is LGHDT and CDR2 is YNNKEL (reference sequence). The CDR3 reads CASSHSGANVLTF. The CDR3 DNA follows: TGTGCCAGCAGCCATAGTGGGGCCAACGTCCTGACTTTC.

This clonotype was seen only a few times. The chain recombines TRBV20-1 with TRBJ2-3; D unclear. CDR1 and CDR2 from the germline V gene are DFQATT and SNEGSKA (reference sequence). Between the trimmed V and J ends, which lost 3 bases and 2 bases, there was a span of 9 bases. CDR3 length: 13 amino acids. The CDR3 protein is CSASKQNTDTQYF. DNA for the CDR3: TGCAGTGCTAGTAAACAAAACACAGATACGCAGTATTTT.

The V gene is TRBV24-1, the J gene TRBJ2-1, with 9 nucleotides matching TRBD2. This CDR3 has 16 residues. The V and J ends lost 2 bases and 7 bases, in that order; junction bases with no gene match: 8. Germline V gene lookup returns CDR1 KGHDR and CDR2 SFDVKD. CDR3: CATSDSISGSVNEQFF. CDR3 nucleotides: TGTGCCACCAGTGATTCGATTAGCGGGAGTGTGAATGAGCAGTTCTTC.

The chain joins TRBV5-1 to TRBJ2-7; possible D gene TRBD1, 6 bases. The CDR3 is 17 amino acids. Trimming removed 3 bases from V and 1 base from J, with 20 bases in between. Germline loops: CDR1 SGHRS, CDR2 YFSETQ. The CDR3 region has the DNA TGCGCCAGCAGCTCCGAACCGTTTAACAGGGTATCCTACGAGCAGTACTTC. It encodes CASSSEPFNRVSYEQYF.

This clonotype has only a few counts. This chain joins TRBV9 and TRBJ2-7; D not certain. Trimming left V 4 bases short and J 2 bases short, with 10 bases between. CDR1 and CDR2 from the germline V gene are SGDLS and YYNGEE. The CDR3 has 13 residues. The chain's CDR3 is CASSHSDTYEQYF. CDR3 sequence (DNA): TGTGCCAGCAGCCACTCGGATACCTACGAGCAGTACTTC. Supplemented by reference TRBV9 and TRBJ2-7, the full variable domain reads DSGVTQTPKHLITATGQRVTLRCSPRSGDLSVYWYQQSLDQGLQFLIQYYNGEERAKGNILERFSAQQFPDLHSELNLSSLELGDSALYFCASSHSDTYEQYFGPGTRLTVT.

A few counts support this clonotype. This sequence joins TRBV7-3 and TRBJ1-1; perhaps TRBD1 as D (6 bases). This CDR3 comprises 13 residues. V gave up 6 bases and J gave up 11 bases, with 19 bases separating them. CDR1 SGHTA and CDR2 FQGTGA come from the germline V gene. For the CDR3, the DNA is TGTGCCAGCAGTTTGACAGGCGAAACGGGGGCTTTCTTT. It codes for CASSLTGETGAFF.